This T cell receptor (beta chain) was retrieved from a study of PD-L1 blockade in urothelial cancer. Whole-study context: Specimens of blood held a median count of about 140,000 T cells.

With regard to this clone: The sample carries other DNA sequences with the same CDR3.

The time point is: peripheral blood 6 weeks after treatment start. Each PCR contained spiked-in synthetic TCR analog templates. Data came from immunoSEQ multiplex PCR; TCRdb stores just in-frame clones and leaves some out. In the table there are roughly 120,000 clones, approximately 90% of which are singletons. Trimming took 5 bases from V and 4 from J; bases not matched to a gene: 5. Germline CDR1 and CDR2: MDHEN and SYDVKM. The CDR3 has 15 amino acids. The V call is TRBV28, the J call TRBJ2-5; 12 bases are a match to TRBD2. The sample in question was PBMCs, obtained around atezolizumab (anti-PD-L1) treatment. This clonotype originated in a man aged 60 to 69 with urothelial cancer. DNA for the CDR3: TGTGCCAGCAGTCCTGGACTAGCGGGAACAGAGACCCAGTACTTC. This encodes CASSPGLAGTETQYF.